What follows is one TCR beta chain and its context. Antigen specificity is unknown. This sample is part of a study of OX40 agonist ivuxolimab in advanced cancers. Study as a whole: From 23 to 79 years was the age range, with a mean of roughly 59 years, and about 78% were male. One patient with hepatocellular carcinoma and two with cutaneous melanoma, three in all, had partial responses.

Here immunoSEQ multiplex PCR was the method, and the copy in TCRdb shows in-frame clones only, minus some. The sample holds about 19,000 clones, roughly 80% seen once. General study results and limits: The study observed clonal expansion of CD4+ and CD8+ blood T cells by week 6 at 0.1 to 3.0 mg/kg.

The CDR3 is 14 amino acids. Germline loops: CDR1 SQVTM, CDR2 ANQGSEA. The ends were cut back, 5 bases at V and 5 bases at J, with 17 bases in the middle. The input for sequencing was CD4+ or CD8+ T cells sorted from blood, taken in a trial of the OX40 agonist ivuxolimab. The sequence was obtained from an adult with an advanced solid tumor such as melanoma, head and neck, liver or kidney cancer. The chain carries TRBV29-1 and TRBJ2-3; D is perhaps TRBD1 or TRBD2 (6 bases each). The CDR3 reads CSVIGRGGLDTQYF. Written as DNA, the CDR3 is TGCAGCGTTATCGGGAGAGGGGGGTTAGATACGCAGTATTTT.